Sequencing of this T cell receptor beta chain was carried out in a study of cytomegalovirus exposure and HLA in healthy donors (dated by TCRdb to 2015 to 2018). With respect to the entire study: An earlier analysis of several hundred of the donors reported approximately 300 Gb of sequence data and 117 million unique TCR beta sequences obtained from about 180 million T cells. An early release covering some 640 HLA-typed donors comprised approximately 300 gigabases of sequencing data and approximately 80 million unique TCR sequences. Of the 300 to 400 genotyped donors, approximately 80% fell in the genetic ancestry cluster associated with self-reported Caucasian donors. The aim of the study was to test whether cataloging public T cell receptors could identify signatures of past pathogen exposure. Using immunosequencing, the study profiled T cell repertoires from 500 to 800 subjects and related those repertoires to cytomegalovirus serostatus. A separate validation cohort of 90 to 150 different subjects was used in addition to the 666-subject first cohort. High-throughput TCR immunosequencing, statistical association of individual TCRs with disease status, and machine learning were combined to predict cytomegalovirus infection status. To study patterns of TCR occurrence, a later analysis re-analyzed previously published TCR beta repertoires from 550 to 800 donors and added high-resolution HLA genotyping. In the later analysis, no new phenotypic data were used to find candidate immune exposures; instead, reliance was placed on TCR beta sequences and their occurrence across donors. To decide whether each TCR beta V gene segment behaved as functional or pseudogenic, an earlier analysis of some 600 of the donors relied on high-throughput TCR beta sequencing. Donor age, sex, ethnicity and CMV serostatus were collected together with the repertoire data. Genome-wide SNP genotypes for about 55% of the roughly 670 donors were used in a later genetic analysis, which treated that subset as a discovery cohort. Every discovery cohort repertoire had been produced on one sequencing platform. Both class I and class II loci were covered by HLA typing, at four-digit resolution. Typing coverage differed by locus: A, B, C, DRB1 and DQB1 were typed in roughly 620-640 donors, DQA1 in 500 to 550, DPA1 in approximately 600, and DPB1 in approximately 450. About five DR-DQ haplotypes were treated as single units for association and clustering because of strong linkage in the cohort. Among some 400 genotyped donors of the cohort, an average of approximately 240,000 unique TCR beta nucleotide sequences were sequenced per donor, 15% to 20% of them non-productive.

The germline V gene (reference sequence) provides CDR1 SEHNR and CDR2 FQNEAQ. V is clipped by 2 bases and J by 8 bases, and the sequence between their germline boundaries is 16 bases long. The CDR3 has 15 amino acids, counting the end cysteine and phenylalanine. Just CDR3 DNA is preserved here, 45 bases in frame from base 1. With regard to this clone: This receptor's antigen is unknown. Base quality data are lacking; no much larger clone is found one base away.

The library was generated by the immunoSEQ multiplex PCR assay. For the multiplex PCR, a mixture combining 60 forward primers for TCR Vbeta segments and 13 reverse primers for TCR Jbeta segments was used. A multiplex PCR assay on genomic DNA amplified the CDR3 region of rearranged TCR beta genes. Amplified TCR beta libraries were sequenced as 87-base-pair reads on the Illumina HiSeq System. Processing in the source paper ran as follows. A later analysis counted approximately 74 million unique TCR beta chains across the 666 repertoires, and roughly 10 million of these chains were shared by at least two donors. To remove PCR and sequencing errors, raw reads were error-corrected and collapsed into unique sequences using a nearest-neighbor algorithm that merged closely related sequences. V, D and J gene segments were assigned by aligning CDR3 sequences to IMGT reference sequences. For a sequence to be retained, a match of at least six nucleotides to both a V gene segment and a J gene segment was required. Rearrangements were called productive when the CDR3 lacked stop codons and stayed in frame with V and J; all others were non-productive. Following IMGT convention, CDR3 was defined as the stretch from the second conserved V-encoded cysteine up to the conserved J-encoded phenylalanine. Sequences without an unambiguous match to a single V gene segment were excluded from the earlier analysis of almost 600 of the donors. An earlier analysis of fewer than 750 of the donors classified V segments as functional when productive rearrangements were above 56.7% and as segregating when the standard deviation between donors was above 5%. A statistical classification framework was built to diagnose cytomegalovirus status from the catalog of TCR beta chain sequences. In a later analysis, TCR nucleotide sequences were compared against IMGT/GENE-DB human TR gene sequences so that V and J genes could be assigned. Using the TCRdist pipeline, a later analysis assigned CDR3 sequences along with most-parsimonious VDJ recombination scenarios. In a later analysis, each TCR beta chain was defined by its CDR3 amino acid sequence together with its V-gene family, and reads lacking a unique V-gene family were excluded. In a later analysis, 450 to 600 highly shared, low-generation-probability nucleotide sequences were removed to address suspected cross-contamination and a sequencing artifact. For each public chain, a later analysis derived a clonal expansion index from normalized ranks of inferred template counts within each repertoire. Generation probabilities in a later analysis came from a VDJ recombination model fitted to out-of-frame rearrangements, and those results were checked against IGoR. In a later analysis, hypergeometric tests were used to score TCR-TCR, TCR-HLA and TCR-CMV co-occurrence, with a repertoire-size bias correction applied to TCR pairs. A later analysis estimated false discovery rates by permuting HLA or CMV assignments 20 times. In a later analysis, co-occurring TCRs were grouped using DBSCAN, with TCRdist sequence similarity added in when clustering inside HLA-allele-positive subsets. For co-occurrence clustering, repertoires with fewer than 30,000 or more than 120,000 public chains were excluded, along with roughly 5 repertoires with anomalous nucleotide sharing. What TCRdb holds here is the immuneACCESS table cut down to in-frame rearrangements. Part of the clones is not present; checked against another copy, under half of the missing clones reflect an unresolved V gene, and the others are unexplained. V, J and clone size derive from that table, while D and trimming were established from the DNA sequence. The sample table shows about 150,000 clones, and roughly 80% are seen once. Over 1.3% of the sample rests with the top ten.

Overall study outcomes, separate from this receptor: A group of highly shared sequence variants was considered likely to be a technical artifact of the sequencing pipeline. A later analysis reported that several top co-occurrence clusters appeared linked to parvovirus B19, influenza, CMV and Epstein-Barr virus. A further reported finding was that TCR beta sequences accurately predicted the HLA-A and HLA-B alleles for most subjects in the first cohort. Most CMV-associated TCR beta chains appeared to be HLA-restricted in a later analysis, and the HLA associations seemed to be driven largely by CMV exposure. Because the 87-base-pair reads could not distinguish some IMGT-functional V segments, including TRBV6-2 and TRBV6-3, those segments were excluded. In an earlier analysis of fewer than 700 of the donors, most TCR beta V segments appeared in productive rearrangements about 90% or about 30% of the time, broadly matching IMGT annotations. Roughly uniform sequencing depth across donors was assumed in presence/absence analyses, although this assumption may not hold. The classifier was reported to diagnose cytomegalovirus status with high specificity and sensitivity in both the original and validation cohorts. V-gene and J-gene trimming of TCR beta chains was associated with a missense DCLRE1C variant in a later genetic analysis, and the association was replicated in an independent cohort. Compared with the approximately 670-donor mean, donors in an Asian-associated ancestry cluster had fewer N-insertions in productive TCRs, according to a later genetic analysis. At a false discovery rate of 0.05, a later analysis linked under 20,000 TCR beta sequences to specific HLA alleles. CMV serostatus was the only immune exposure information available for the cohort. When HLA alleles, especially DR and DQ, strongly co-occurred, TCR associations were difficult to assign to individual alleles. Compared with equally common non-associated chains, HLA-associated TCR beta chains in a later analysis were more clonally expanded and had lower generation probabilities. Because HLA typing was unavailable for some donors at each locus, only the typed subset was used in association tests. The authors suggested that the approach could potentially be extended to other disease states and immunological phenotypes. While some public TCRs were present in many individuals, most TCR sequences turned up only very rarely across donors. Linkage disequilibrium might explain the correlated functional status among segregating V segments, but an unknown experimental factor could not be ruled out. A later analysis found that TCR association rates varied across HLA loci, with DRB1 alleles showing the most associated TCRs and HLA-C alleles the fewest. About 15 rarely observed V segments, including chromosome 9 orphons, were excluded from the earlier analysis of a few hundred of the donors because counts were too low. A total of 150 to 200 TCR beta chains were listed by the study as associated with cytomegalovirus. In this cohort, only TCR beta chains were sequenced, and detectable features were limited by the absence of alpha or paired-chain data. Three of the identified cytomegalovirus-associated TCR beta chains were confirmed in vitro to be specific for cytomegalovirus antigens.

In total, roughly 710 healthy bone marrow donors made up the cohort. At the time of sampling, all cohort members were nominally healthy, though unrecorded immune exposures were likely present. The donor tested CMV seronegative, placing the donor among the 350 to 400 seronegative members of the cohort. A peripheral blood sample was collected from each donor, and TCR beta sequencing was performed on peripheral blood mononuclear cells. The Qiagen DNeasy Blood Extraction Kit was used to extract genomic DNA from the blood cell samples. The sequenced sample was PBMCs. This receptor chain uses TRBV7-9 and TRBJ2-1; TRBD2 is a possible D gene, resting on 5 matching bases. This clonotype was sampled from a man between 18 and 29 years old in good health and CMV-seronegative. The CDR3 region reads CASSLLGLRVHEQFF. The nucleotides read TGTGCCAGCAGCTTACTAGGTTTGCGGGTTCATGAGCAGTTCTTC.